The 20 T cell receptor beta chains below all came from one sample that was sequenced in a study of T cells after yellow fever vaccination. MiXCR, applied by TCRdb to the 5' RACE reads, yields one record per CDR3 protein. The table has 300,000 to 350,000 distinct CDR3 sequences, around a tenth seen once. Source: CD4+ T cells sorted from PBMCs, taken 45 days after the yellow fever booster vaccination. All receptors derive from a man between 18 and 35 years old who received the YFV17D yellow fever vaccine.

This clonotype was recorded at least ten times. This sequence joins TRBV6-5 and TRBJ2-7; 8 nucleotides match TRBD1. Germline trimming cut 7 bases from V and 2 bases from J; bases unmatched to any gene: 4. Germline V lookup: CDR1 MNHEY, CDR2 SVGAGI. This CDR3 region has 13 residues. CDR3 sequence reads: CASNLQGAYEQYF. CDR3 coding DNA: TGTGCCAGCAACTTACAGGGGGCCTACGAGCAGTACTTC.

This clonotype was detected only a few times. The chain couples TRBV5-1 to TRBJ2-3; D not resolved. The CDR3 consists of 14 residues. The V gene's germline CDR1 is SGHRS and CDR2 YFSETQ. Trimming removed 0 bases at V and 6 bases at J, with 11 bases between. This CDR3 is CASSLARLRDTQYF. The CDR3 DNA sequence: TGCGCCAGCAGCTTGGCCAGGTTGCGGGATACGCAGTATTTT.

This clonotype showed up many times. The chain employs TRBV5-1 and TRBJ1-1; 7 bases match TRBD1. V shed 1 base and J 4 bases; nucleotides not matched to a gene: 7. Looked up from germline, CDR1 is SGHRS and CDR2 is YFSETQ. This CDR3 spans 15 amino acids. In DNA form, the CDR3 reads TGCGCCAGCAGCTTGACAGGGCAGGGGGTCACTGAAGCTTTCTTT. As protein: CASSLTGQGVTEAFF.

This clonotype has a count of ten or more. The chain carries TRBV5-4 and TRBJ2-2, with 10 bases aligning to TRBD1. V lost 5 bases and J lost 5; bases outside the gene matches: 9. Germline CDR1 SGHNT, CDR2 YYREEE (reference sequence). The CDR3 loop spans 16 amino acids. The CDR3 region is CASSLPGQGRTGELFF. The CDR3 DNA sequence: TGTGCCAGCAGTTTGCCGGGACAGGGGAGAACCGGGGAGCTGTTTTTT.

The CDR3 sequence: CSARESPRHEQYF. The CDR3 region has the DNA TGCAGTGCTAGAGAATCCCCTCGCCACGAGCAGTACTTC. This rearrangement joins TRBV20-1 to TRBJ2-7; D unclear. This CDR3 is 13 amino acids long. Trimming pared 0 bases from V and 5 bases from J, leaving 11 bases between. CDR1 and CDR2 (germline): DFQATT, SNEGSKA (reference sequence).

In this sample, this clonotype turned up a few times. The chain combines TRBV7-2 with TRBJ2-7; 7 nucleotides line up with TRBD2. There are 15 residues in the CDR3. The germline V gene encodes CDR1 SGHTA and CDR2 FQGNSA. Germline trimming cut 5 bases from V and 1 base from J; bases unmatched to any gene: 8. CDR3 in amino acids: CASSPSAGASYEQYF. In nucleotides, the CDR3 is TGTGCCAGCAGCCCCAGCGCGGGAGCTTCCTACGAGCAGTACTTC.

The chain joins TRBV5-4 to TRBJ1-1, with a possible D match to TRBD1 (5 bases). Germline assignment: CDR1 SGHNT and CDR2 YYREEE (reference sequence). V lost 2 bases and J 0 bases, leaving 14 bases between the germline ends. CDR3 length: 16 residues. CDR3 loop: CASSLAGKDLNTEAFF. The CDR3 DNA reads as TGTGCCAGCAGCTTAGCAGGGAAGGATTTGAACACTGAAGCTTTCTTT.

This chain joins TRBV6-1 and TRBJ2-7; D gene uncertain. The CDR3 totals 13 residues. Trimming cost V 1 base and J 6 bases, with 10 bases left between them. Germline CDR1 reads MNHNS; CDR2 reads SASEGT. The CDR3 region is CASSEGAVLEQYV. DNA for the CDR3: TGTGCCAGCAGTGAAGGGGCAGTCCTCGAGCAGTACGTC.

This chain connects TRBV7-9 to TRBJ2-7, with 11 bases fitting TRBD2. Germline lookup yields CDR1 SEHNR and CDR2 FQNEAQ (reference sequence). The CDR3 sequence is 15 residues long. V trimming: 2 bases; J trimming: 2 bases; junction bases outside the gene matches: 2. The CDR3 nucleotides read TGTGCCAGCAGCTTAAAACTAGCGGGGGCCTACGAGCAGTACTTC. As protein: CASSLKLAGAYEQYF.

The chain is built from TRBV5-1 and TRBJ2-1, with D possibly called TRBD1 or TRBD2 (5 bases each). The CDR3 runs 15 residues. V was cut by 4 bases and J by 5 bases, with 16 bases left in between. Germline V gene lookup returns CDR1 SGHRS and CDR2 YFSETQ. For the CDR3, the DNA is TGCGCCAGCAGCGCGACGGGACGCAGAGACAATGAGCAGTTCTTC. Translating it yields CASSATGRRDNEQFF.

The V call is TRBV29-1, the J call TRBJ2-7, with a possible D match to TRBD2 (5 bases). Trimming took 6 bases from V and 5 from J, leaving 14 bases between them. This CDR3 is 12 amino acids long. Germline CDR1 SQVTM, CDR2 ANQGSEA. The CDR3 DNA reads TGCAGCGTCGGGGAGAATGTCCACGAGCAGTACTTC. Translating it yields CSVGENVHEQYF.

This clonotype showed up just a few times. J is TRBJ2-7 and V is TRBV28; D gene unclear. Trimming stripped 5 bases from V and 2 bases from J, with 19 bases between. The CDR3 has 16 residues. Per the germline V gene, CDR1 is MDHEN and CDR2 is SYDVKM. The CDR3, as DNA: TGTGCCAGCAGTCCCATCTACAGATTGTTACCCTACGAGCAGTACGTC. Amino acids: CASSPIYRLLPYEQYV.

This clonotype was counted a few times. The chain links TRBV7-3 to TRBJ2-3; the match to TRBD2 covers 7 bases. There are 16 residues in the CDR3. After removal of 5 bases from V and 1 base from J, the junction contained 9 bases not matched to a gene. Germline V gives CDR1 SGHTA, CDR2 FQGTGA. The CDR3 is CASSTLLAGGTDTQYF. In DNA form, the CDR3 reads TGTGCCAGCAGCACCCTCCTGGCGGGGGGCACAGATACGCAGTATTTT. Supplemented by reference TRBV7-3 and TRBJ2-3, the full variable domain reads GAGVSQTPSNKVTEKGKYVELRCDPISGHTALYWYRQSLGQGPEFLIYFQGTGAADDSGLPNDRFFAVRPEGSVSTLKIQRTERGDSAVYLCASSTLLAGGTDTQYFGPGTRLTVL.

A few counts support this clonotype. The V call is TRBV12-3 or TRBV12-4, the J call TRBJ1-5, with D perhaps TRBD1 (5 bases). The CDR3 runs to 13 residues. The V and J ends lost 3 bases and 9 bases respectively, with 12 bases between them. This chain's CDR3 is CASSLGLLLPQHF. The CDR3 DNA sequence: TGTGCCAGCAGTTTGGGACTGTTACTGCCCCAGCATTTT.

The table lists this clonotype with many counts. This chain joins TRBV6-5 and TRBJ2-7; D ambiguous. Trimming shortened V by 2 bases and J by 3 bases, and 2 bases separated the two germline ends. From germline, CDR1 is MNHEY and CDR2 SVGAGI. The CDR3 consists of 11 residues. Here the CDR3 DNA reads TGTGCCAGCAGTTACAACTACGAGCAGTACTTC. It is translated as CASSYNYEQYF.

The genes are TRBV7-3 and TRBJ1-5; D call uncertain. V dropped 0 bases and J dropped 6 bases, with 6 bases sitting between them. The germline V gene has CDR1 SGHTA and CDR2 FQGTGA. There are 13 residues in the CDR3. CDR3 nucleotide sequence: TGTGCCAGCAGCTTAACCCCAGCTCAGCCCCAGCATTTT. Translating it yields CASSLTPAQPQHF. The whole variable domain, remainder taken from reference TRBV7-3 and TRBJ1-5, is GAGVSQTPSNKVTEKGKYVELRCDPISGHTALYWYRQSLGQGPEFLIYFQGTGAADDSGLPNDRFFAVRPEGSVSTLKIQRTERGDSAVYLCASSLTPAQPQHFGDGTRLSIL.

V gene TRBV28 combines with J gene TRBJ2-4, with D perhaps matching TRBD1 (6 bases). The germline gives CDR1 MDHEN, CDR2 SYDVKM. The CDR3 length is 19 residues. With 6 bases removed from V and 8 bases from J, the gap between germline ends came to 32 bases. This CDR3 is CASRSGTWTRGPKEDIQYF. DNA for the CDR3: TGTGCCAGCAGATCGGGGACATGGACACGAGGACCCAAGGAGGACATTCAGTACTTC.

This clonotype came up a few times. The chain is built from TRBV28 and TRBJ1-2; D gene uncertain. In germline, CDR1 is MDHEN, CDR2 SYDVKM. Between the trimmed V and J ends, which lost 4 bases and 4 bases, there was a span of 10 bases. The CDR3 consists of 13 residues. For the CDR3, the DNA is TGTGCCAGCAGTTCCGGACCTTCCTATGGCTACACCTTC. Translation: CASSSGPSYGYTF.

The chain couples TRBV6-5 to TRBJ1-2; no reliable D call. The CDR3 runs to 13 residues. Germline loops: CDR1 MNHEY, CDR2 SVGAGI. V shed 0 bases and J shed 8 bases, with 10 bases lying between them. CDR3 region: CASSYSVEVGYTF. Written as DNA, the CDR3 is TGTGCCAGCAGTTACTCGGTAGAAGTAGGCTACACCTTC.

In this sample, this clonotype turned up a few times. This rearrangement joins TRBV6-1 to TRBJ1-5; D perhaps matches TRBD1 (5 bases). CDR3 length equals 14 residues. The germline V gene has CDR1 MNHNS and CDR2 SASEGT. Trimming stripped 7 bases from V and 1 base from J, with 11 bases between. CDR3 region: CASTFRDSNQPQHF. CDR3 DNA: TGTGCCAGCACCTTCCGGGACAGCAATCAGCCCCAGCATTTT.